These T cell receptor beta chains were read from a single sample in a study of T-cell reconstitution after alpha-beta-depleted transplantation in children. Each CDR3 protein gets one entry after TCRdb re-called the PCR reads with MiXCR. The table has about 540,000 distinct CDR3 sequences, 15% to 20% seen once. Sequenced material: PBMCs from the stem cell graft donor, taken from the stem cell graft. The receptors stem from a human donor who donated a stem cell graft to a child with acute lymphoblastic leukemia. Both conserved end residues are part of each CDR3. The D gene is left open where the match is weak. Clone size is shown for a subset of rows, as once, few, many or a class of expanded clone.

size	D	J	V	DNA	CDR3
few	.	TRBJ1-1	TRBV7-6	TGTGCCAGCAGCCTGAGATGGGGAAGCAACACTGAAGCTTTCTTT	CASSLRWGSNTEAFF
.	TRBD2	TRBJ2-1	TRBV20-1	TGCAGTGCTCCGATTTGGCGGGCTAGCGGGATGAGTGAGCAGTTCTTC	CSAPIWRASGMSEQFF
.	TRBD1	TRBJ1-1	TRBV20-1	TGCAGTGCTAGAGGCATGACAGGGGCCAACACTGAAGCTTTCTTT	CSARGMTGANTEAFF
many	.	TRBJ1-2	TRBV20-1	TGCAGTGCTAGAGTAGGGGACTATGGCTACACCTTC	CSARVGDYGYTF
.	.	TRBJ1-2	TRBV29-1	TGCAGCGTTGTGGCAGGGCATGGCTACACCTTC	CSVVAGHGYTF
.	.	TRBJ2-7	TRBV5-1	TGCGCCAGCAGTGAGGGTCTAGTTAGCGGAGTGGTTGTCTACGAGCAGTACTTC	CASSEGLVSGVVVYEQYF
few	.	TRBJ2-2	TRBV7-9	TGTGCCAGCAGCCCGGTCCGGGAGCTGTTTTTT	CASSPVRELFF
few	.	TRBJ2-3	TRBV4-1	TGCGCCAGCAGCCAAGGTTTCGGCACAGATACGCAGTATTTT	CASSQGFGTDTQYF
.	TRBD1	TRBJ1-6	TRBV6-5	TGTGCCAGCAGTTACTCAGGGACAGGCAATTCACCCCTCCACTTT	CASSYSGTGNSPLHF
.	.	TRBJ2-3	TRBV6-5	TGTGCCAGCAGTTACTTCCCCCTTCCCGGCGGTTCTAGCACAGATACGCAGTATTTT	CASSYFPLPGGSSTDTQYF
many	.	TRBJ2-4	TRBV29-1	TGCAGCGTTCGTAGGGAGGCCAAAAACATTCAGTACTTC	CSVRREAKNIQYF
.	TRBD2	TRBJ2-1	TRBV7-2	TGTGCCAGCAGCTTAATGTACGGCGGGAGGGGCGGTGAGCAGTTCTTC	CASSLMYGGRGGEQFF
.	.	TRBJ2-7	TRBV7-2	TGTGCCAGCAGCTTACCGGCTAGCGTCTACGAGCAGTACTTC	CASSLPASVYEQYF
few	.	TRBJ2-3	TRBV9	TGTGCCAGCAGCAGTAGTTCAAGCACAGATACGCAGTATTTT	CASSSSSSTDTQYF
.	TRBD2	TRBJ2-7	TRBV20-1	TGCAGTGCTAGAGATTGGGATAGCGGGAAATACGAGCAGTACTTC	CSARDWDSGKYEQYF
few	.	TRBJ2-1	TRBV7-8	TGTGCCAGCCAGCCCAAGGCGGCCCGAGGAGATGAGCAGTTCTTC	CASQPKAARGDEQFF
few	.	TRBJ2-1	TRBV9	TGTGCCAGCAGCGTAGCTGGGGCGGTCTCCTACAATGAGCAGTTCTTC	CASSVAGAVSYNEQFF
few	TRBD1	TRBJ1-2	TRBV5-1	TGCGCCAGCAGCTTCCAACAGGGGTTTCCCAACTATGGCTACACCTTC	CASSFQQGFPNYGYTF
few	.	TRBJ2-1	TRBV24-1	TGTGCCACCAGCAGCGGAAGATACAATGAGCAGTTCTTC	CATSSGRYNEQFF
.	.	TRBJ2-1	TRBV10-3	TGTGCCATCAGTGAGTTAGGGTGGGGCGACAATGAGCAGTTCTTC	CAISELGWGDNEQFF
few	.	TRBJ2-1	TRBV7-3	TGTGCCAGCAGTGGCGCCGGGACACCAAACAATGAGCAGTTCTTC	CASSGAGTPNNEQFF
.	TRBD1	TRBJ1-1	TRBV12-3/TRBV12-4	TGTGCCAGCAACGGACAGGGGGTTTTTGGGGACACTGAAGCTTTCTTT	CASNGQGVFGDTEAFF
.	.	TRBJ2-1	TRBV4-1	TGCGCCAGCTCAACCTCCCACTCCTACAATGAGCAGTTCTTC	CASSTSHSYNEQFF
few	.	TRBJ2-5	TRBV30	TGTGCCTGGAGTCCGCCAATGAGGGCGGACCAAGAGACCCAGTACTTC	CAWSPPMRADQETQYF
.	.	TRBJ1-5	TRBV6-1	TGTGCCAGCAGTGAACCCGTTTATCAGCCCCAGCATTTT	CASSEPVYQPQHF
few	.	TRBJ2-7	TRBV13	TGTGCCAGCAGCAACCCCGGGACGTCGGCAGCCTACGAGCAGTACTTC	CASSNPGTSAAYEQYF
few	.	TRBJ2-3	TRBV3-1	TGTGCCAGCAGCCTCCTCGGAAACACAGATACGCAGTATTTT	CASSLLGNTDTQYF
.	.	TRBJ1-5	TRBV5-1	TGCGCCAGCAGCTTGAACTCGAGGGATCAGCCCCAGCATTTT	CASSLNSRDQPQHF
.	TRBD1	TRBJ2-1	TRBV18	TGTGCCAGCTCACGCACAGGGGCCCCTTACAATGAGCAGTTCTTC	CASSRTGAPYNEQFF
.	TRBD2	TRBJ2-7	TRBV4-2	TGTGCCAGCAGCCAGGATGGACCGGGACTAGCGGGGGCCTACGAGCAGTACTTC	CASSQDGPGLAGAYEQYF
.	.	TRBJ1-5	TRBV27	TGTGCCAGCAGTTTATCGGGGGTAGGGCAGCCCCAGCATTTT	CASSLSGVGQPQHF
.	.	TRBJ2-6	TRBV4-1	TGCGCCAGCAGCCAAGTTAACCCAATCCCCTCTGGGGCCAACGTCCTGACTTTC	CASSQVNPIPSGANVLTF
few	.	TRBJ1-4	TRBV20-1	TGCAGTGCTACCCCAGGGTGGGGGATTAATGAAAAACTGTTTTTT	CSATPGWGINEKLFF
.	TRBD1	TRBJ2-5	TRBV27	TGTGCCAGCAGTTCCGGGGTGGGACAGCAAGAGACCCAGTACTTC	CASSSGVGQQETQYF
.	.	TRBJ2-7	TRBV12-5	TGTGCTAGTGGTGTAGAGACAGGCTACGAGCAGTACTTC	CASGVETGYEQYF
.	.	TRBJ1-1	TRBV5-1	TGCGCCAGCAGCTTTGGCGCTAGTGCTGAAGCTTTCTTT	CASSFGASAEAFF
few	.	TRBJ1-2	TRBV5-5	TGTGCCAGCAGCTGGGGGGGTCCCGCTGGCTACACCTTC	CASSWGGPAGYTF
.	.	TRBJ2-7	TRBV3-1	TGTGCCACCAGCCTGGCAGGGGGGCGGCGCTACGAGCAGTACTTC	CATSLAGGRRYEQYF